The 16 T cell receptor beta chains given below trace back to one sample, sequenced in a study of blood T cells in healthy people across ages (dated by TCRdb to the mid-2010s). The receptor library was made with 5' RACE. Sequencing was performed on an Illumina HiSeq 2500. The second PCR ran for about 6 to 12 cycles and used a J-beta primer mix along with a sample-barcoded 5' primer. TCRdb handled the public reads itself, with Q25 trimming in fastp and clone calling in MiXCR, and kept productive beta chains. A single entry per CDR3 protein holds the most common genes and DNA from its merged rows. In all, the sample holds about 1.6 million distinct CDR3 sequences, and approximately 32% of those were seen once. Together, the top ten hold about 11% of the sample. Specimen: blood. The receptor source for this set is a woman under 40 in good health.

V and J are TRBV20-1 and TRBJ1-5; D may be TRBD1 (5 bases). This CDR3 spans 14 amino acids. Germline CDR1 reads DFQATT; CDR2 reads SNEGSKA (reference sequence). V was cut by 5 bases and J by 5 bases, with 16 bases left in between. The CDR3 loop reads CSAAGVTGDQPQHF. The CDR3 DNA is TGCAGTGCTGCGGGGGTCACGGGGGATCAGCCCCAGCATTTT.

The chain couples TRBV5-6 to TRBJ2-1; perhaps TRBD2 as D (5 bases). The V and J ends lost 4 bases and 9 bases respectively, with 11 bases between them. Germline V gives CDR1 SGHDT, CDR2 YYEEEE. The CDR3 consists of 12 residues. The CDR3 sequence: CASSLQAGEQFF. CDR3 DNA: TGTGCCAGCAGCCTTCAGGCGGGTGAGCAGTTCTTC. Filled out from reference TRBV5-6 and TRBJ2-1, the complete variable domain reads DAGVTQSPTHLIKTRGQQVTLRCSPKSGHDTVSWYQQALGQGPQFIFQYYEEEERQRGNFPDRFSGHQFPNYSSELNVNALLLGDSALYLCASSLQAGEQFFGPGTRLTVL.

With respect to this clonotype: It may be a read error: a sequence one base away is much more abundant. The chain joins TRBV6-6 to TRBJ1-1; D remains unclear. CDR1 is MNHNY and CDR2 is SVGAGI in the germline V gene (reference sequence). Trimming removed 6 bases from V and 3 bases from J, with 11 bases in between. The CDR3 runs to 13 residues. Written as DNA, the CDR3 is TGTGCCAGCAGCCCTCTGGCCCACACTGAAGCTTTCTTT. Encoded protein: CASSPLAHTEAFF.

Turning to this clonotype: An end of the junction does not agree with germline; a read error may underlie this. The CDR3 nucleotides read TGCGCCAGCAGCATCTTTCCGGGACAGGGGGCAGCCAACGTCTTGACTTTC. It specifies CASSIFPGQGAANVLTF. The chain uses TRBV5-1 and TRBJ2-6; 12 bases match TRBD1. Germline V gives CDR1 SGHRS, CDR2 YFSETQ. The CDR3 totals 17 residues.

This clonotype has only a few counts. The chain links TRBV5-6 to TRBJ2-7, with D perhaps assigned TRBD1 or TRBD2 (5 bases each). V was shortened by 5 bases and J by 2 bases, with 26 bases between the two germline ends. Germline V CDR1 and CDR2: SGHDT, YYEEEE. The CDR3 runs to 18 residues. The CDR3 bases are TGTGCCAGCAGTTCTTATAACTTAATACGGGACGGAGCCTACGAGCAGTACTTC. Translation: CASSSYNLIRDGAYEQYF.

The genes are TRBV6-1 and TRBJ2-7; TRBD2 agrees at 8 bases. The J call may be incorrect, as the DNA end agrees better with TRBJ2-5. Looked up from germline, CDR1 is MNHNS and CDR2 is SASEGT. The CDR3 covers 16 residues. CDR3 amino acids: CASSDKRGLARETQYF. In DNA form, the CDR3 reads TGTGCCAGCAGTGATAAAAGAGGACTAGCTAGGGAGACCCAGTACTTC.

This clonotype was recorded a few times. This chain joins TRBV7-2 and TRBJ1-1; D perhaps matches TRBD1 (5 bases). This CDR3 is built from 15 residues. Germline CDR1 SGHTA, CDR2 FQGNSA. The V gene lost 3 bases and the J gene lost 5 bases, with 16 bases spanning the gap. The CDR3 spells CASSFTRVRLTEAFF. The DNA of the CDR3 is TGTGCCAGCAGCTTTACCAGGGTAAGGTTGACTGAAGCTTTCTTT. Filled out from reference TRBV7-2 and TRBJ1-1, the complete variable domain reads GAGVSQSPSNKVTEKGKDVELRCDPISGHTALYWYRQSLGQGLEFLIYFQGNSAPDKSGLPSDRFSAERTGGSVSTLTIQRTQQEDSAVYLCASSFTRVRLTEAFFGQGTRLTVV.

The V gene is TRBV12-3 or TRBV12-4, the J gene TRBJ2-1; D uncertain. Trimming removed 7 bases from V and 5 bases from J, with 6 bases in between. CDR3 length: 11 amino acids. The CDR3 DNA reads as TGTGCCAGCACGACTGACAATGAGCAGTTCTTC. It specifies CASTTDNEQFF.

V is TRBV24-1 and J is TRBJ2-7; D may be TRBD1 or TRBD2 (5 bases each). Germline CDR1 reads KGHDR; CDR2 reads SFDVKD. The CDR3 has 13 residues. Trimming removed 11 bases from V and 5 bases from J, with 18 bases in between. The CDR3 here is CAIFWGIGDEQYF. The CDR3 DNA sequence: TGTGCCATCTTCTGGGGGATAGGCGACGAGCAGTACTTC.

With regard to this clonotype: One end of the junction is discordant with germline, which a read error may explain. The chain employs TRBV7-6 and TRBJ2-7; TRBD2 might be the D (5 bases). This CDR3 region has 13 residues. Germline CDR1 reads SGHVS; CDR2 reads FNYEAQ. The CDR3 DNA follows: TGTGCCGGCAGCCCCGGCGGGTACTACGAGCAGTACTTC. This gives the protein CAGSPGGYYEQYF.

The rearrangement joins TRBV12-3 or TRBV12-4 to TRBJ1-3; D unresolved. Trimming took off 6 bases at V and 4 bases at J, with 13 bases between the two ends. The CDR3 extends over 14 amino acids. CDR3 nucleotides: TGTGCCAGCAGCGCTCACGACAAAGGAAACACCATATATTTT. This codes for CASSAHDKGNTIYF.

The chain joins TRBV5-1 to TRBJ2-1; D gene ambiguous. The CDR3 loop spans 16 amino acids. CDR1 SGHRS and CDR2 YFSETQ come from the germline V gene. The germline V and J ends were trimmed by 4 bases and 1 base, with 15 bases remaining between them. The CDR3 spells CASSRRPLASYNEQFF. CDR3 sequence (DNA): TGCGCCAGCAGCCGCCGTCCACTCGCGTCCTACAATGAGCAGTTCTTC. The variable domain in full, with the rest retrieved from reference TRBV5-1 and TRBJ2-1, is KAGVTQTPRYLIKTRGQQVTLSCSPISGHRSVSWYQQTPGQGLQFLFEYFSETQRNKGNFPGRFSGRQFSNSRSEMNVSTLELGDSALYLCASSRRPLASYNEQFFGPGTRLTVL.

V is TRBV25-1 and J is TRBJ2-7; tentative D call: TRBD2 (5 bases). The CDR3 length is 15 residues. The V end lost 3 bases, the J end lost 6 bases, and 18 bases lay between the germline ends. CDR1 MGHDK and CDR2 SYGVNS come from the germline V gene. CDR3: CASSDYKCGLSEQYF. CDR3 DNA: TGTGCCAGCAGTGATTACAAGTGCGGGCTGTCCGAGCAGTACTTC.

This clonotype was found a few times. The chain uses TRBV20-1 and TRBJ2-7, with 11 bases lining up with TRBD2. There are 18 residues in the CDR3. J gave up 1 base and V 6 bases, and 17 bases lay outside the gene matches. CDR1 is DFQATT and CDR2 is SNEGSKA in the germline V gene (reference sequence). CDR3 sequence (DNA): TGCAGTGCCCGAGGGAGGGCTAGCGGGGGGCCCAAATCCTACGAGCAGTACTTC. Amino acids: CSARGRASGGPKSYEQYF.

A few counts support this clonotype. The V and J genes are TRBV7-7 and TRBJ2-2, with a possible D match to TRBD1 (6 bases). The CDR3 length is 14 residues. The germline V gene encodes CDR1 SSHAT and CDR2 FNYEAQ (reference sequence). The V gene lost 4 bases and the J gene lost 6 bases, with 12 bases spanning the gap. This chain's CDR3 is CASSSLHRAGELFF. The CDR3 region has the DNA TGTGCCAGCAGCTCCCTCCACAGGGCCGGGGAGCTGTTTTTT.

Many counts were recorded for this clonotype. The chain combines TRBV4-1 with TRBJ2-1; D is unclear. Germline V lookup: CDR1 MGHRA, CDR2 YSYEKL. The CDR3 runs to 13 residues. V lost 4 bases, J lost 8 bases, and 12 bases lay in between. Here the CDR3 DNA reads TGCGCCAGCAGCCCGCAACTCGGGTATGAGCAGTTCTTC. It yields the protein CASSPQLGYEQFF.